A single sample gave rise to the 32 T cell receptor beta chains below, sequenced in a study of molecular identifiers for immune sequencing clone quantification. TCRdb independently ran MiXCR on the PCR reads; one entry per CDR3 protein. The repertoire consists of some 680,000 distinct CDR3 sequences, with over 25% occurring once and the leading ten covering 0.6% to 0.9%. Sequencing used naive CD8+ T cells from blood, with Jurkat cell RNA spiked in. Specified subset: FACS-sorted CD8+CD4-CCR7+CD45RA+ naive T cells. The receptors come from a human donor in good health. Some libraries in this study had Jurkat cell RNA spiked in.

The chain couples TRBV30 to TRBJ2-1; D remains unclear. CDR3 length: 11 residues. V shed 5 bases and J shed 6 bases, with 8 bases lying between them. CDR1 and CDR2 (germline): GTSNPN, SVGIG (reference sequence). The CDR3 reads CAWGRANEQFF. The CDR3 DNA follows: TGTGCCTGGGGAAGGGCCAATGAGCAGTTCTTC.

The V call is TRBV7-2, the J call TRBJ2-5; D remains ambiguous. V lost 8 bases and J lost 5, with 15 bases in between. This CDR3 is built from 13 residues. The germline gives CDR1 SGHTA, CDR2 FQGNSA. Here the CDR3 reads CASADLGSETQYF. CDR3 DNA: TGTGCCAGCGCGGATTTAGGGTCTGAGACCCAGTACTTC.

This clonotype was counted at least ten times. This chain uses TRBV4-3 with TRBJ2-7; D may be TRBD2 (6 bases). Between the trimmed V and J ends, which lost 4 bases and 3 bases, there was a span of 28 bases. Germline V gene lookup returns CDR1 LGHNA and CDR2 YSLEER. This CDR3 is built from 19 residues. CDR3 region: CASSPPEYREPKSDYEQYF. CDR3 nucleotide sequence: TGCGCCAGCAGCCCACCTGAGTACCGGGAGCCGAAAAGTGACTACGAGCAGTACTTC.

The CDR3 is CASTGLAESTDTQYF. The CDR3 DNA reads TGTGCCAGCACCGGACTAGCGGAGAGCACAGATACGCAGTATTTT. V and J are TRBV12-3 or TRBV12-4 and TRBJ2-3; the match to TRBD2 covers 10 bases. The CDR3 contains 15 residues. V shed 7 bases, J shed 0 bases, and the junction held 4 bases outside the gene matches.

For the CDR3, the DNA is TGTGCCAGTAGTATGCGGGCACCGGCGAACACCGGGGAGCTGTTTTTT. This sequence encodes CASSMRAPANTGELFF. The chain links TRBV19 to TRBJ2-2; D is perhaps TRBD2 (5 bases). Germline V gene lookup returns CDR1 LNHDA and CDR2 SQIVND (reference sequence). The CDR3 is 16 amino acids. V dropped 3 bases and J dropped 0 bases, with 11 bases sitting between them.

The chain uses TRBV7-9 and TRBJ1-2; D not resolved. Germline loops: CDR1 SEHNR, CDR2 FQNEAQ (reference sequence). The CDR3 contains 16 residues. The V end was cut by 5 bases, the J end by 3 bases, with 19 bases between. The DNA for the CDR3 is TGTGCCAGCAGCCCTACCCAGCCTGCCTTGCACTATGGCTACACCTTC. This sequence encodes CASSPTQPALHYGYTF.

In its sample, this clonotype was seen many times. The genes are TRBV5-4 and TRBJ1-1, with D perhaps matching TRBD1 (6 bases). The V and J ends lost 4 bases and 11 bases respectively, with 12 bases between them. The CDR3 consists of 11 residues. Germline loops: CDR1 SGHNT, CDR2 YYREEE (reference sequence). The CDR3: CASSRGLDAFF. CDR3 coding DNA: TGTGCCAGCAGCCGGGGGCTCGACGCTTTCTTT.

This clonotype has at least ten counts. This chain links TRBV12-3 or TRBV12-4 with TRBJ1-2; 7 bases align to TRBD1. After removal of 6 bases from V and 4 bases from J, the junction contained 5 bases not matched to a gene. The CDR3 loop spans 13 amino acids. CDR3 DNA sequence: TGTGCCAGCAGCACGGGACAGCTCTATGGCTACACCTTC. It specifies CASSTGQLYGYTF.

The J gene is TRBJ2-1, the V gene TRBV9; 11 bases fit TRBD2. Unmatched junction bases numbered 8, after V lost 7 bases and J lost 5 bases. Germline assignment: CDR1 SGDLS and CDR2 YYNGEE. The CDR3 has 15 residues. The CDR3 protein is CASGPTSGGDNEQFF. CDR3 nucleotide sequence: TGTGCCAGCGGCCCAACTAGCGGGGGAGACAATGAGCAGTTCTTC.

With regard to this clonotype: One base away lies a much larger clone, so this may be a sequencing read error. J is TRBJ2-5 and V is TRBV4-3; either TRBD1 or TRBD2 may fit D (5 bases each). Germline V gives CDR1 LGHNA, CDR2 YSLEER. The CDR3 runs to 17 residues. Trimming took off 4 bases at V and 2 bases at J, with 20 bases between the two ends. The CDR3 region is CASSRGEPLGVQETQYF. CDR3 DNA sequence: TGCGCCAGCAGCCGAGGGGAGCCCCTGGGGGTACAAGAGACCCAGTACTTC.

This clonotype was observed a handful of times. At one of its ends the junction is not consistent with the germline gene, which may arise from a read error. The rearrangement joins TRBV5-3 to TRBJ2-7; no firm D call. TRBV5-3 is known as an ORF, though its function is uncertain. The CDR3 runs 13 residues. CDR3 amino acids: CASSLVFPAEQYF. Here the CDR3 DNA reads TGTGCCAGCAGCTTGGTTTTTCCCGCCGAGCAGTACTTC.

This clonotype was seen ten or more times. J is TRBJ2-7 and V is TRBV7-6, with TRBD1 matching 7 bases. Germline loops: CDR1 SGHVS, CDR2 FNYEAQ. This CDR3 spans 15 amino acids. V shed 1 base and J 0 bases; nucleotides not matched to a gene: 3. CDR3 DNA: TGTGCCAGCAGCTTAGAGGGGGACAGCTCCTACGAGCAGTACTTC. It codes for CASSLEGDSSYEQYF.

This clonotype was counted many times. The CDR3 region is CASSQGIRYEQYF. For the CDR3, the DNA is TGCGCCAGCAGCCAAGGGATACGGTACGAGCAGTACTTC. This chain links TRBV4-1 with TRBJ2-7; D gene uncertain. This CDR3 is 13 amino acids long. Trimming stripped 1 base from V and 4 bases from J, with 8 bases between. Per germline, CDR1 MGHRA and CDR2 YSYEKL.

This clonotype was detected ten times or more. The rearrangement links TRBV6-2 or TRBV6-3 to TRBJ2-2; TRBD2 agrees at 7 bases. The J segment lost 2 bases and the V segment lost 5 bases, leaving 8 bases of the junction unmatched. CDR1 is MNHEY, CDR2 SVGEGT, per germline. The CDR3 covers 16 residues. The CDR3 region has the DNA TGTGCCAGCAGTGATTACCTAGCGGACAACACCGGGGAGCTGTTTTTT. It is translated as CASSDYLADNTGELFF.

This clonotype was picked up many times. This chain uses TRBV19 with TRBJ2-7; D uncertain. The CDR3 runs to 12 residues. V lost 9 bases, J lost 4 bases, and 13 bases lay in between. The germline V gene has CDR1 LNHDA and CDR2 SQIVND (reference sequence). CDR3 sequence reads: CASGPAEYEQYF. DNA of the CDR3: TGTGCCAGCGGTCCAGCAGAATACGAGCAGTACTTC.

This clonotype was seen ten or more times. The gene calls are TRBV6-6 and TRBJ2-1; D possibly uses TRBD1 or TRBD2 (6 bases each). The CDR3 length is 15 residues. The germline CDR1 and CDR2 sequences are MNHNY and SVGAGI (reference sequence). The ends were cut back, 5 bases at V and 4 bases at J, with 15 bases in the middle. CDR3 sequence: CASSLGGRGYNEQFF. The CDR3 DNA reads TGTGCCAGCAGTCTGGGAGGCAGGGGATACAATGAGCAGTTCTTC.

The rearrangement links TRBV12-3 or TRBV12-4 to TRBJ2-7; D is unclear. The CDR3 length is 15 residues. Trimming took 3 bases from V and 5 from J, leaving 17 bases between them. For the CDR3, the DNA is TGTGCCAGCAGTTTGGCGGTTTTGGACGTCCACGAGCAGTACTTC. It encodes CASSLAVLDVHEQYF.

This clonotype was picked up many times. The J gene is TRBJ2-1, the V gene TRBV6-5, with D possibly called TRBD1 or TRBD2 (6 bases each). The CDR3 has 13 amino acids. Trimming cost V 7 bases and J 9 bases, with 16 bases left between them. CDR1 is MNHEY and CDR2 is SVGAGI in the germline V gene. The CDR3 bases are TGTGCCAGCAATAGGGGGGAATTGGGTGAGCAGTTCTTC. Translation gives CASNRGELGEQFF.

This clonotype turned up a few times. V usage is TRBV20-1 and J usage is TRBJ2-1; the D gene is possibly TRBD2 (6 bases). Germline lookup yields CDR1 DFQATT and CDR2 SNEGSKA (reference sequence). This CDR3 is 15 amino acids long. V lost 6 bases to trimming and J lost 0 bases, with 15 bases between them. CDR3 sequence (DNA): TGCAGTGCAATACTAGCATCGAGCTCCTACAATGAGCAGTTCTTC. Protein: CSAILASSSYNEQFF.

This clonotype was seen only a few times. The rearrangement links TRBV12-3 or TRBV12-4 to TRBJ2-5, with D perhaps TRBD1 (6 bases). This CDR3 contains 13 residues. V lost 6 bases to trimming and J lost 5 bases, with 13 bases between them. The CDR3 protein is CASSYAQGETQYF. As DNA, the CDR3 is TGTGCCAGCAGCTATGCGCAGGGGGAGACCCAGTACTTC.

This clonotype has at least ten counts. The genes are TRBV7-9 and TRBJ1-1; no clear D. The CDR3 totals 13 residues. Trimming removed 1 base from V and 5 bases from J, with 8 bases in between. Germline-derived CDR1 and CDR2 are SEHNR and FQNEAQ (reference sequence). The chain's CDR3 is CASSLGILTEAFF. The CDR3 bases are TGTGCCAGCAGCTTAGGGATATTAACTGAAGCTTTCTTT.

This clonotype was recorded at least ten times. The chain couples TRBV20-1 to TRBJ2-7; 10 nucleotides line up with TRBD1. Germline assignment: CDR1 DFQATT and CDR2 SNEGSKA (reference sequence). The J segment lost 1 base and the V segment lost 0 bases, leaving 3 bases of the junction unmatched. This CDR3 spans 15 amino acids. The chain's CDR3 is CSARDRTGGSYEQYF. The DNA of the CDR3 is TGCAGTGCTAGAGATCGGACAGGGGGTTCCTACGAGCAGTACTTC.

With regard to this clonotype: A much larger clone lies a single base off, so this may be a read error. This chain joins TRBV19 and TRBJ1-5; D remains ambiguous. Germline V gene sequence: CDR1 LNHDA, CDR2 SQIVND (reference sequence). The CDR3 contains 14 residues. V was trimmed by 6 bases and J by 6 bases, leaving 15 bases between them. CDR3 coding DNA: TGTGCCAGTAGCCCCGGACGGGTCAGTCAGCCCCAGCATTTT. It translates to CASSPGRVSQPQHF.

The table lists this clonotype with many counts. Since no conserved phenylalanine or tryptophan closes the CDR3, a read error is the likely cause. The DNA is left out, because the CDR3 cannot be placed on it with certainty; the CDR3 is given as TCRdb lists it. The V gene is TRBV30, the J gene TRBJ2-1; TRBD2 is the table's D call, not checked against the DNA. With termini counted, the CDR3 has 9 amino acids. Germline V gene sequence: CDR1 GTSNPN, CDR2 SVGIG (reference sequence). The CDR3 loop is CAWTPSYRR.

This clonotype was counted ten times or more. The chain uses TRBV7-6 and TRBJ2-7, with 8 bases identical to TRBD1. Per the germline V gene, CDR1 is SGHVS and CDR2 is FNYEAQ. The CDR3 has 16 amino acids. Trimming at V came to 4 bases and at J to 0 bases, leaving 8 bases not matched to a gene. As DNA, the CDR3 is TGTGCCAGCAGCTCCCCAGGGGGCGCGCCCTCCTACGAGCAGTACTTC. Amino acid sequence: CASSSPGGAPSYEQYF.

This clonotype was counted ten times or more. V and J are TRBV7-9 and TRBJ2-5; tentatively, D is TRBD1 (6 bases). Trimming shortened V by 5 bases and J by 5 bases, and 18 bases separated the two germline ends. CDR1 is SEHNR and CDR2 is FQNEAQ in the germline V gene (reference sequence). The CDR3 is 15 amino acids. CDR3 loop: CASSARQAFRETQYF. CDR3 DNA: TGTGCCAGCAGCGCCCGACAGGCCTTTCGGGAGACCCAGTACTTC.

This clonotype has ten or more counts. The rearrangement uses TRBV9 and TRBJ1-1; tentatively, D is TRBD1 (5 bases). Trimming removed 2 bases at V and 1 base at J, with 12 bases between. Per the germline V gene, CDR1 is SGDLS and CDR2 is YYNGEE. The CDR3 covers 15 residues. The CDR3, as DNA: TGTGCCAGCAGCGTCGGGGGATGGGGGAACACTGAAGCTTTCTTT. Its protein product is CASSVGGWGNTEAFF. The whole variable domain, remainder taken from reference TRBV9 and TRBJ1-1, is DSGVTQTPKHLITATGQRVTLRCSPRSGDLSVYWYQQSLDQGLQFLIQYYNGEERAKGNILERFSAQQFPDLHSELNLSSLELGDSALYFCASSVGGWGNTEAFFGQGTRLTVV.

Points on this clonotype: Since a much larger clone is just one base distant, this may be a read error. V gene TRBV9 combines with J gene TRBJ2-6; unclear D gene. The ends were cut back, 0 bases at V and 0 bases at J, with 10 bases in the middle. Germline loops: CDR1 SGDLS, CDR2 YYNGEE. This CDR3 contains 17 residues. The CDR3 DNA sequence: TGTGCCAGCAGCGTAGTGGCACCACGCTCTGGGGCCAACGTCCTGACTTTC. Translation gives CASSVVAPRSGANVLTF.

This clonotype was observed at least ten times. V gene TRBV12-3 or TRBV12-4 combines with J gene TRBJ1-5; D not resolved. The CDR3 has 17 amino acids. Trimming took 3 bases from V and 4 from J, leaving 19 bases between them. The CDR3 DNA sequence: TGTGCCAGCAGTTTCCATCAATATCGCAGAGAAAATCAGCCCCAGCATTTT. Translated: CASSFHQYRRENQPQHF.

This clonotype was detected many times. The rearrangement uses TRBV27 and TRBJ2-7; D ambiguous. The CDR3 consists of 14 residues. The germline gives CDR1 MNHEY, CDR2 SMNVEV (reference sequence). Trimming stripped 6 bases from V and 0 bases from J, with 12 bases between. The CDR3 protein is CASSPFFGSYEQYF. In DNA, the CDR3 is TGTGCCAGCAGCCCGTTTTTCGGCTCCTACGAGCAGTACTTC.

Many counts were recorded for this clonotype. CDR3 bases: TGTGCCAGCAGCACTAGGACAGGGGGCACAGATACGCAGTATTTT. This sequence encodes CASSTRTGGTDTQYF. This rearrangement joins TRBV7-8 to TRBJ2-3; 9 nucleotides match TRBD1. Per germline, CDR1 SGHVS and CDR2 FQNEAQ. V shed 5 bases, J shed 1 base, and the junction held 4 bases outside the gene matches. The CDR3 totals 15 residues.

The rearrangement links TRBV6-5 to TRBJ2-7; tentatively, D is TRBD1 (5 bases). V was cut by 0 bases and J by 3 bases, with 15 bases left in between. Germline values: CDR1 MNHEY, CDR2 SVGAGI. The CDR3 runs to 16 residues. This chain's CDR3 is CASSYSIAGYNYEQYF. CDR3 sequence (DNA): TGTGCCAGCAGTTACTCGATTGCAGGGTACAACTACGAGCAGTACTTC.